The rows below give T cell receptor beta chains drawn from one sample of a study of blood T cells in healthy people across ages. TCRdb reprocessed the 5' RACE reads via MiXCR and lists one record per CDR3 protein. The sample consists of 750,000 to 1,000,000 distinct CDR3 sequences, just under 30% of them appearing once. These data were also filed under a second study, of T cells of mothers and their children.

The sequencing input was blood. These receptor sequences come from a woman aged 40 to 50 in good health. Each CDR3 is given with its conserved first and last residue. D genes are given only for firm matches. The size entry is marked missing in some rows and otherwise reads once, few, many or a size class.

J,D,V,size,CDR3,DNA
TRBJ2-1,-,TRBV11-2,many,CASSLKGHEQFF,TGTGCCAGCAGCTTAAAGGGACACGAGCAGTTCTTC
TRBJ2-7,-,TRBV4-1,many,CASSQGLQGRGYEQYF,TGCGCCAGCAGCCAAGGGTTGCAGGGGAGAGGCTACGAGCAGTACTTC
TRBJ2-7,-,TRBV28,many,CASMSGTYEQYF,TGTGCCAGCATGAGTGGAACCTACGAGCAGTACTTC
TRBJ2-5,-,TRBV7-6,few,CASSLGDRKTQYF,TGTGCCAGCAGCTTAGGAGACAGAAAGACCCAGTACTTC
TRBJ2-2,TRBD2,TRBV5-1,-,CAGSLELAGGPGELFF,TGCGCCGGCAGCTTGGAGCTAGCGGGGGGTCCCGGGGAGCTGTTTTTT
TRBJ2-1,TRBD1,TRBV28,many,CASSLMGQGAPEQFF,TGTGCCAGCAGTTTAATGGGACAGGGAGCCCCTGAGCAGTTCTTC
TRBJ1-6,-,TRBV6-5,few,CASRETGSRITLHF,TGTGCCAGCAGGGAGACAGGTTCCCGAATTACCCTCCACTTT
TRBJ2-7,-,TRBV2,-,CASSGSLGLAMRNQYF,TGTGCCAGCAGTGGTAGTCTTGGGCTGGCAATGAGGAACCAGTACTTC
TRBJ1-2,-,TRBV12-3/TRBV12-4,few,CASSFGAGYTF,TGTGCCAGCAGTTTCGGTGCAGGCTACACCTTC
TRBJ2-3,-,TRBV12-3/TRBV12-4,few,CASSTATDTQYF,TGTGCCAGCAGTACTGCCACAGATACGCAGTATTTT
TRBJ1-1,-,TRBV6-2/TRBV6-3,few,CASSYSVGDLDTEAFF,TGTGCCAGCAGTTACTCGGTCGGGGATCTGGACACTGAAGCTTTCTTT
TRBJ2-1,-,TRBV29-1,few,CSTDDEIDEQFF,TGCAGCACCGACGACGAAATAGATGAGCAGTTCTTC
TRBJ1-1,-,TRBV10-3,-,CAITGTLNTEAFF,TGTGCCATCACCGGGACACTGAACACTGAAGCTTTCTTT
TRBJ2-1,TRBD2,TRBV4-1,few,CASSSPPLAGGAYEQFF,TGCGCCAGCAGCTCACCCCCCCTAGCGGGGGGGGCTTATGAGCAGTTCTTC
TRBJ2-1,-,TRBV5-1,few,CASSEPGRFNEQFF,TGCGCCAGCAGCGAACCCGGACGCTTCAATGAGCAGTTCTTC
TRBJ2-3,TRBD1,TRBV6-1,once,CASRQTGGMQYF,TGTGCCAGCAGACAGACAGGGGGTATGCAGTATTTT
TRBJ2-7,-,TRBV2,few,CASSEEGGRSYEQYF,TGTGCCAGCAGTGAAGAGGGGGGGCGCTCCTACGAGCAGTACTTC
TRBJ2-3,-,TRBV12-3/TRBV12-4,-,CASSLGSLDTDTQYF,TGTGCCAGCAGTTTAGGATCCCTCGACACAGATACGCAGTATTTT
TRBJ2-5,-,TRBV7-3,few,CASSLTGSRRQETQYF,TGTGCCAGCAGCTTAACCGGTAGCAGGCGCCAAGAGACCCAGTACTTC
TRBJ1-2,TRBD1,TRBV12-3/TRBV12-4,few,CASSLGTGANGYTF,TGTGCCAGCAGTTTGGGGACAGGGGCCAATGGCTACACCTTC
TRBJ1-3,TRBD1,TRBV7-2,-,CASSPGTGQNTIYF,TGTGCCAGCAGCCCGGGGACAGGACAAAACACCATATATTTT
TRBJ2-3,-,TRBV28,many,CASSLGVRTDTQYF,TGTGCCAGCAGTTTGGGGGTCCGCACAGATACGCAGTATTTT
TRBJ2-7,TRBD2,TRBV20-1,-,CSASPAGGQHNEQYF,TGCAGTGCTAGTCCGGCGGGGGGGCAACACAATGAGCAGTACTTC
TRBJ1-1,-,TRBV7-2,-,CASSLSRTFTEAFF,TGTGCCAGCAGCTTATCCCGTACGTTCACTGAAGCTTTCTTT
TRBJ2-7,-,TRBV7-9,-,CASGRAQTSYEQYF,TGTGCCAGCGGGCGGGCACAGACCTCCTACGAGCAGTACTTC
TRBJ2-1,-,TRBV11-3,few,CASSSDRKHYNEQFF,TGTGCCAGCAGTTCCGACAGAAAGCACTACAATGAGCAGTTCTTC
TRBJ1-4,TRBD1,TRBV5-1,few,CASRRDRVYEEEKLFF,TGCGCCAGCAGGCGGGACAGGGTCTATGAGGAGGAAAAACTGTTTTTT
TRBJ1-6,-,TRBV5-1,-,CASSLEILNSPLHF,TGCGCCAGCAGCTTGGAAATACTTAATTCACCCCTCCACTTT
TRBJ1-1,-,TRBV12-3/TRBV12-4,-,CASSPFTGLGTEAFF,TGTGCCAGCAGTCCGTTCACAGGGTTGGGGACTGAAGCTTTCTTT
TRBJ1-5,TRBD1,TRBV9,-,CASSVAGGRQPQHF,TGTGCCAGCAGCGTCGCAGGGGGTCGGCAGCCCCAGCATTTT
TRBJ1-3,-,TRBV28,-,CASSLRRSDTIYF,TGTGCCAGCAGTTTGCGGAGGTCCGACACCATATATTTT
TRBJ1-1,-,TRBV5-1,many,CASSLASGTVEAFF,TGCGCCAGCAGCTTGGCCTCCGGGACCGTTGAAGCTTTCTTT
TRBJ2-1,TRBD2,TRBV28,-,CASGTSRNEQFF,TGTGCCAGCGGGACTAGCCGGAATGAGCAGTTCTTC
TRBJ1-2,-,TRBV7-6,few,CASSPRRVRLFSNYGYTF,TGTGCCAGCAGCCCCCGGCGTGTCAGGCTATTTTCTAACTATGGCTACACCTTC
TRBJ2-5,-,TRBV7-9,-,CASSPMGGYETQYF,TGTGCCAGCAGCCCAATGGGGGGTTATGAGACCCAGTACTTC
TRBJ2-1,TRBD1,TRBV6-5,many,CASKVGQISEQFF,TGTGCCAGCAAGGTGGGACAGATATCTGAGCAGTTCTTC